This passage covers 27 T cell receptor beta chains from one sample sequenced in a study of CD8+ T cells in alopecia areata. RNA extraction and reverse transcription yielded cDNA as sequencing template. Libraries were prepared by immunoSEQ multiplex PCR; TCRdb keeps only in-frame clonotypes and omits some of them. This table holds 200,000 to 250,000 clones, approximately 53% found once. The sample consisted of CD8+ T cells sorted from blood. The source is a human donor in good health.

Points on this clone: This CDR3 is also generated by other DNA sequences in the sample. The V and J genes are TRBV2 and TRBJ2-7; 7 positions match TRBD1. Germline CDR1 is SNHLY and CDR2 is FYNNEI. CDR3 size: 13 residues. V trimming: 6 bases; J trimming: 0 bases; junction bases outside the gene matches: 2. CDR3 loop: CASRDRSSYEQYF. In DNA, the CDR3 is TGTGCCAGCAGGGACAGGAGCTCCTACGAGCAGTACTTC.

The chain couples TRBV29-1 to TRBJ2-5, with 12 bases aligning to TRBD2. With 6 bases clipped from V and 5 bases from J, the junction kept 7 bases outside the gene matches. Germline V CDR1 and CDR2: SQVTM, ANQGSEA. This CDR3 has 14 residues. The CDR3 region is CSVVLAGGGETQYF. The CDR3 DNA follows: TGCAGCGTCGTACTAGCGGGGGGTGGGGAGACCCAGTACTTC.

The sample holds a few counts of this clone. This chain joins TRBV5-1 and TRBJ1-6, with D perhaps TRBD1 (6 bases). This CDR3 has 16 amino acids. V was clipped by 1 base and J by 8 bases, with 16 bases between them. Germline lookup yields CDR1 SGHRS and CDR2 YFSETQ. CDR3 region: CASSLSGGGGDSPLHF. CDR3 in DNA: TGCGCCAGCAGCTTGTCGGGTGGGGGCGGCGATTCACCCCTCCACTTT.

This clone appeared once. V and J are TRBV7-6 and TRBJ1-1; D call uncertain. Per germline, CDR1 SGHVS and CDR2 FNYEAQ. The CDR3 extends over 13 amino acids. With 2 bases removed from V and 0 bases from J, the gap between germline ends came to 4 bases. CDR3 loop: CASSLYMNTEAFF. The CDR3, as DNA: TGTGCCAGCAGCTTATACATGAACACTGAAGCTTTCTTT.

In this sample, this clone turned up a few times. This rearrangement joins TRBV10-1 to TRBJ1-6, with D uncertain. CDR3 length: 14 residues. Per the germline V gene, CDR1 is WNHNN and CDR2 is SYGVQD (reference sequence). V was cut by 2 bases and J by 7 bases, with 9 bases left in between. CDR3 sequence: CASSEGPANSPLHF. Here the CDR3 DNA reads TGCGCCAGCAGTGAGGGTCCAGCAAATTCACCCCTCCACTTT.

This clone was recorded a few times. This chain joins TRBV9 and TRBJ1-6; D is undetermined. This CDR3 is built from 14 residues. Trimming took off 4 bases at V and 7 bases at J, with 12 bases between the two ends. Germline assignment: CDR1 SGDLS and CDR2 YYNGEE. The CDR3, as DNA: TGTGCCAGCAGCCCGGGCCCAGAGAATTCACCCCTCCACTTT. Translation: CASSPGPENSPLHF.

The V call is TRBV5-1, the J call TRBJ2-2, with D possibly being TRBD2 (5 bases). The germline CDR1 and CDR2 sequences are SGHRS and YFSETQ. CDR3 length: 16 residues. V was cut by 0 bases and J by 4 bases, with 13 bases left in between. The DNA of the CDR3 is TGCGCCAGCAGCTTGGGGGCCGAGACTATCACCGGGGAGCTGTTTTTT. It specifies CASSLGAETITGELFF.

The V call is TRBV13, the J call TRBJ2-5; D gene ambiguous. V was trimmed by 1 base and J by 5 bases, leaving 8 bases between them. The CDR3 runs to 13 residues. In germline, CDR1 is PRHDT, CDR2 FYEKMQ (reference sequence). The CDR3 DNA reads TGTGCCAGCAGCTTAGTGGGCAGGGAGACCCAGTACTTC. Its protein is CASSLVGRETQYF.

In this sample, this clone turned up a few times. The V gene is TRBV2, the J gene TRBJ1-5; TRBD1 might be the D (6 bases). The CDR3 loop spans 15 amino acids. Germline V gene lookup returns CDR1 SNHLY and CDR2 FYNNEI. V gave up 6 bases and J gave up 0 bases, with 12 bases separating them. CDR3 protein: CASRLAGDSNQPQHF. In DNA, the CDR3 is TGTGCCAGCAGACTCGCAGGGGATAGCAATCAGCCCCAGCATTTT.

This chain links TRBV27 with TRBJ2-5; the D gene could be TRBD1 or TRBD2 (5 bases each). CDR1 is MNHEY, CDR2 SMNVEV, per germline (reference sequence). CDR3 length: 15 amino acids. Deletions cut 0 bases from V and 7 bases from J, with 15 bases between. CDR3 nucleotide sequence: TGTGCCAGCAGTTTATCGAGGGACCCCCGGGTGACCCAGTACTTC. This translates into CASSLSRDPRVTQYF.

The chain links TRBV13 to TRBJ1-1; tentative D call: TRBD1 (5 bases). V was shortened by 5 bases and J by 2 bases, with 12 bases between the two germline ends. Germline-derived CDR1 and CDR2 are PRHDT and FYEKMQ (reference sequence). The CDR3 length is 14 residues. CDR3 DNA: TGTGCCAGCAGCGCTCAGACAGTAAACACTGAAGCTTTCTTT. It translates to CASSAQTVNTEAFF.

The chain is built from TRBV11-1 and TRBJ2-5, with a possible D match to TRBD1 (7 bases). The CDR3 contains 17 residues. V was clipped by 5 bases and J by 1 base, with 20 bases between them. Germline V gives CDR1 SGHAT, CDR2 FQDESV (reference sequence). CDR3 protein: CASSPYRGTESQETQYF. The DNA of the CDR3 is TGTGCCAGCAGCCCATACCGGGGGACAGAATCCCAAGAGACCCAGTACTTC.

This clone was picked up one time. The V call is TRBV10-2, the J call TRBJ2-7; tentatively, D is TRBD2 (6 bases). CDR1 is WSHSY, CDR2 SAAADI, per germline. Trimming pared 3 bases from V and 3 bases from J, leaving 9 bases between. The CDR3 length is 13 residues. The CDR3 bases are TGCGCCAGCAGTGATGGGACTCACTACGAGCAGTACTTC. Its protein is CASSDGTHYEQYF.

This clone has a handful of counts. The chain joins TRBV27 to TRBJ1-1, with D perhaps matching TRBD1 (5 bases). Germline CDR1 MNHEY, CDR2 SMNVEV (reference sequence). The ends were cut back, 0 bases at V and 4 bases at J, with 9 bases in the middle. This CDR3 has 14 amino acids. The CDR3 region has the DNA TGTGCCAGCAGTTTATCGATCGGGGCCACTGAAGCTTTCTTT. As protein: CASSLSIGATEAFF.

The chain combines TRBV6-5 with TRBJ1-2; a weak D match, TRBD1 (5 bases). V was trimmed by 5 bases and J by 6 bases, leaving 13 bases between them. The germline CDR1 and CDR2 sequences are MNHEY and SVGAGI. CDR3 length: 13 amino acids. The CDR3 DNA is TGTGCCAGCAGTCCCGGGACGGTCCATGGCTACACCTTC. Its protein product is CASSPGTVHGYTF.

This clone showed up just a few times. The sample contains more than one DNA sequence encoding this CDR3. The genes are TRBV29-1 and TRBJ2-7; possible D gene TRBD2, 5 bases. Germline V gives CDR1 SQVTM, CDR2 ANQGSEA. Trimming stripped 3 bases from V and 2 bases from J, with 8 bases between. The CDR3 has 12 residues. This chain's CDR3 is CSVEMGAYEQYF. As DNA, the CDR3 is TGCAGCGTTGAGATGGGAGCCTACGAGCAGTACTTC.

The gene calls are TRBV9 and TRBJ1-4, with D possibly being TRBD1 (5 bases). Trimming removed 7 bases at V and 5 bases at J, with 15 bases between. Germline V lookup: CDR1 SGDLS, CDR2 YYNGEE. This CDR3 has 14 amino acids. The CDR3 sequence: CASSRGTANEKLFF. In nucleotides, the CDR3 is TGTGCCAGCTCCCGAGGGACGGCAAATGAAAAACTGTTTTTT.

This clone was detected a few times. The rearrangement links TRBV13 to TRBJ2-1; no clear D. The V end was cut by 3 bases, the J end by 1 base, with 10 bases between. CDR3 length: 15 residues. In germline, CDR1 is PRHDT, CDR2 FYEKMQ (reference sequence). The CDR3, as DNA: TGTGCCAGCAGCTTTGTCCGCGGTTCCTACAATGAGCAGTTCTTC. Its protein is CASSFVRGSYNEQFF. Together with reference TRBV13 and TRBJ2-1, the CDR3 gives the full variable domain: AAGVIQSPRHLIKEKRETATLKCYPIPRHDTVYWYQQGPGQDPQFLISFYEKMQSDKGSIPDRFSAQQFSDYHSELNMSSLELGDSALYFCASSFVRGSYNEQFFGPGTRLTVL.

V and J are TRBV29-1 and TRBJ1-2; TRBD1 agrees at 7 bases. The CDR3 consists of 14 residues. Germline V lookup: CDR1 SQVTM, CDR2 ANQGSEA. Germline trimming cut 7 bases from V and 0 bases from J; bases unmatched to any gene: 8. CDR3 sequence reads: CSAEQGGSNYGYTF. DNA for the CDR3: TGCAGCGCCGAGCAGGGGGGATCTAACTATGGCTACACCTTC.

The chain is built from TRBV29-1 and TRBJ2-7; D not certain. The CDR3 runs 12 residues. In germline, CDR1 is SQVTM, CDR2 ANQGSEA. V lost 1 base and J 6 bases, leaving 10 bases between the germline ends. The CDR3 region has the DNA TGCAGCGTTGAAGCTCCTCCGGGCGAGCAGTACTTC. Its protein product is CSVEAPPGEQYF.

The V and J genes are TRBV6-5 and TRBJ2-1, with D tentatively TRBD2 (5 bases). Trimming removed 9 bases from V and 3 bases from J, with 15 bases in between. CDR3 size: 14 residues. Per the germline V gene, CDR1 is MNHEY and CDR2 is SVGAGI. CDR3 residues: CASSAEASYNEQFF. CDR3 nucleotide sequence: TGTGCCAGTTCAGCGGAGGCTAGCTACAATGAGCAGTTCTTC.

The CDR3 sequence: CAWSGGSEAFF. CDR3 bases: TGTGCCTGGTCAGGAGGCAGTGAAGCTTTCTTT. V usage is TRBV30 and J usage is TRBJ1-1; D not certain. The CDR3 covers 11 residues. Trimming removed 5 bases from V and 7 bases from J, with 11 bases in between. Per germline, CDR1 GTSNPN and CDR2 SVGIG (reference sequence).

The chain has TRBV7-7 and TRBJ2-1, with D perhaps TRBD2 (5 bases). Deletions cut 4 bases from V and 10 bases from J, with 17 bases between. The CDR3 runs 14 residues. CDR1 is SSHAT and CDR2 is FNYEAQ in the germline V gene (reference sequence). CDR3 protein: CASSSGIDPREQFF. The CDR3 DNA follows: TGTGCCAGCAGCTCGGGAATCGACCCCAGGGAGCAGTTCTTC. The full variable domain, in which reference TRBV7-7 and TRBJ2-1 provide the parts outside the CDR3, is GAGVSQSPRYKVTKRGQDVTLRCDPISSHATLYWYQQALGQGPEFLTYFNYEAQPDKSGLPSDRFSAERPEGSISTLTIQRTEQRDSAMYRCASSSGIDPREQFFGPGTRLTVL.

Only a few counts were recorded for this clone. The chain links TRBV19 to TRBJ2-1, with D maybe TRBD1 (5 bases). Trimming removed 5 bases from V and 0 bases from J, with 11 bases in between. The CDR3 consists of 15 residues. The germline V gene has CDR1 LNHDA and CDR2 SQIVND (reference sequence). The CDR3 protein is CASSEQGSSYNEQFF. Written as DNA, the CDR3 is TGTGCCAGTAGTGAGCAGGGCAGCTCCTACAATGAGCAGTTCTTC.

The chain combines TRBV7-9 with TRBJ2-3; tentatively, D is TRBD1 (6 bases). Germline V lookup: CDR1 SEHNR, CDR2 FQNEAQ (reference sequence). V lost 4 bases to trimming and J lost 6 bases, with 20 bases between them. The CDR3 has 16 amino acids. CDR3: CASSWPATQGQDTQYF. The DNA for the CDR3 is TGTGCCAGCAGCTGGCCGGCGACACAAGGACAGGATACGCAGTATTTT.

This chain uses TRBV4-1 with TRBJ1-4, with D possibly matching TRBD1 (6 bases). Germline values: CDR1 MGHRA, CDR2 YSYEKL. CDR3 length equals 14 residues. The V gene lost 1 base and the J gene lost 6 bases, with 9 bases spanning the gap. CDR3 nucleotide sequence: TGCGCCAGCAGCCAAGGAGGGGGTTATGAAAAACTGTTTTTT. The encoded protein is CASSQGGGYEKLFF.

V is TRBV4-1 and J is TRBJ2-4; D not resolved. Between the trimmed V and J ends, which lost 2 bases and 8 bases, there was a span of 10 bases. Germline CDR1 is MGHRA and CDR2 is YSYEKL. This CDR3 has 13 amino acids. For the CDR3, the DNA is TGCGCCAGCAGCCAAAACCCTGAGGACATTCAGTACTTC. Protein product: CASSQNPEDIQYF.